The 18 T cell receptor beta chains presented below share a single source sample, sequenced in a study of blood T cells in healthy people across ages. Then a second PCR, running about 6 to 12 cycles, was carried out with a sample-barcoded 5' primer and a J-beta primer mix. MiXCR was run by TCRdb on the 5' RACE reads, yielding one entry per CDR3 protein. Among 500,000 to 550,000 distinct CDR3 sequences, around 24% were seen once, and the ten largest hold around 10%. The data were also submitted as part of a second study, on T cells of mothers and their children.

Sequenced input: blood. These receptors originate from a boy aged 5-17 years in good health.

The rearrangement uses TRBV12-3 or TRBV12-4 and TRBJ2-5; 12 nucleotides agree with TRBD1. The length of the CDR3 is 15 residues. V shed 3 bases and J 5 bases; nucleotides not matched to a gene: 4. For the CDR3, the DNA is TGTGCCAGCAGTTTGGGGACAGGGGGCCCGGAGACCCAGTACTTC. This encodes CASSLGTGGPETQYF.

This clonotype has more than one count but fewer than ten. This chain links TRBV2 with TRBJ2-5; 10 bases agree with TRBD1. The J call may be in error: the DNA end matches TRBJ2-7 better. Germline lookup yields CDR1 SNHLY and CDR2 FYNNEI. The CDR3 consists of 15 residues. The CDR3, as DNA: TGTGCCAGCTGGAAACCGGGACAGGGGTCCTACGAGCAGTACTTC. Its translation is CASWKPGQGSYEQYF.

This clonotype appeared a few times. The rearrangement links TRBV20-1 to TRBJ2-5; 9 nucleotides line up with TRBD1. The end of the DNA fits TRBJ2-1 better, so the J call may be wrong. The CDR3 has 17 amino acids. CDR1 is DFQATT, CDR2 SNEGSKA, per germline (reference sequence). The DNA of the CDR3 is TGCAGTGCTAGAGATTTGACGGGACAGGGTCTAAACAATGAGCAGTTCTTC. This translates into CSARDLTGQGLNNEQFF.

This clonotype has only a few counts. This sequence joins TRBV6-2 or TRBV6-3 and TRBJ2-2; 8 positions agree with TRBD1. Germline V CDR1 and CDR2: MNHEY, SVGEGT. The CDR3 runs 14 residues. V trimming: 6 bases; J trimming: 8 bases; junction bases outside the gene matches: 8. In DNA form, the CDR3 reads TGTGCCAGCAGGCAGGGGGCAACGCGAGGGGAGCTGTTTTTT. Amino acids: CASRQGATRGELFF.

This rearrangement joins TRBV15 to TRBJ2-4; D remains unclear. CDR1 is LNHNV and CDR2 is YYDKDF in the germline V gene (reference sequence). This CDR3 comprises 18 residues. V was clipped by 0 bases and J by 0 bases, with 15 bases between them. The CDR3 DNA follows: TGTGCCACCAGCAGAGATCAGGTCAGCGCCTTAGCCAAAAACATTCAGTACTTC. Translation: CATSRDQVSALAKNIQYF.

This chain uses TRBV20-1 with TRBJ1-3; the D is unclear. Germline loops: CDR1 DFQATT, CDR2 SNEGSKA (reference sequence). The CDR3 is made up of 15 amino acids. V was trimmed by 3 bases and J by 0 bases, leaving 12 bases between them. DNA of the CDR3: TGCAGTGCTAGGCCGAGCTCTAACTCTGGAAACACCATATATTTT. Protein sequence: CSARPSSNSGNTIYF.

This clonotype has just one count. The gene calls are TRBV10-3 and TRBJ2-5; possibly TRBD1 for D (7 bases). There are 16 residues in the CDR3. V lost 3 bases and J 2 bases, leaving 16 bases between the germline ends. Germline V CDR1 and CDR2: ENHRY, SYGVKD. The CDR3 sequence is CAISEGGGLNQETQYF. CDR3 in DNA: TGTGCCATCAGTGAAGGAGGGGGCCTGAATCAAGAGACCCAGTACTTC.

The V and J genes are TRBV12-3 or TRBV12-4 and TRBJ2-7; 14 bases are shared with TRBD2. The CDR3 contains 19 residues. The V segment lost 5 bases and the J segment 1 base; nucleotides outside the gene matches: 13. The chain's CDR3 is CASSLGDRGLAGESYEQYF. In nucleotides, the CDR3 is TGTGCCAGCAGTCTTGGGGACAGGGGACTAGCGGGAGAATCCTACGAGCAGTACTTC.

The sample holds many counts of this clonotype. This chain uses TRBV5-1 with TRBJ2-5; D might be TRBD2 (5 bases). The V gene lost 4 bases and the J gene lost 5 bases, with 15 bases spanning the gap. Germline CDR1 SGHRS, CDR2 YFSETQ. This CDR3 has 14 amino acids. The CDR3 here is CASSISSGEETQYF. The CDR3 DNA reads TGCGCCAGCAGCATAAGCTCCGGGGAGGAGACCCAGTACTTC.

This clonotype was observed at least ten times. The chain links TRBV11-3 to TRBJ2-2; perhaps TRBD2 as D (5 bases). CDR3 length: 13 amino acids. The germline gives CDR1 SGHNT, CDR2 YENEEA. V dropped 3 bases and J dropped 6 bases, with 8 bases sitting between them. CDR3 sequence reads: CASSFEGSGELFF. In DNA form, the CDR3 reads TGTGCCAGCAGCTTTGAGGGCTCCGGGGAGCTGTTTTTT.

This clonotype was detected ten times or more. J is TRBJ2-7 and V is TRBV13, with a weak D call TRBD1 (5 bases). Germline V lookup: CDR1 PRHDT, CDR2 FYEKMQ (reference sequence). Trimming removed 0 bases at V and 2 bases at J, with 8 bases between. This CDR3 contains 14 residues. This CDR3 reads CASSLGAGPYEQYF. The CDR3 DNA reads TGTGCCAGCAGCTTAGGGGCAGGGCCCTACGAGCAGTACTTC.

Concerning this clonotype: At one boundary the junction diverges from the germline segment, which might be a read error. The chain combines TRBV12-3 or TRBV12-4 with TRBJ2-7, with TRBD1 matching over 9 bases. The CDR3 consists of 15 residues. CDR3 in amino acids: CASSYGQGTNYEQHF. The CDR3, as DNA: TGTGCCAGCAGTTACGGACAGGGGACTAACTACGAGCAGCACTTC.

This clonotype appeared many times. This rearrangement joins TRBV28 to TRBJ2-5, with D perhaps TRBD1 (5 bases). Trimming removed 6 bases at V and 2 bases at J, with 19 bases between. Germline values: CDR1 MDHEN, CDR2 SYDVKM. The CDR3 contains 16 residues. The CDR3 loop is CASSAGHPAPQETQYF. The CDR3 DNA is TGTGCCAGCAGCGCCGGACATCCTGCCCCACAAGAGACCCAGTACTTC.

This clonotype was picked up a small number of times. The genes are TRBV3-1 and TRBJ2-1, with 7 bases lining up with TRBD1. The CDR3 is 17 amino acids. The V gene's germline CDR1 is LGHDT and CDR2 YNNKEL (reference sequence). V trimming: 0 bases; J trimming: 1 base; junction bases outside the gene matches: 6. CDR3 sequence (DNA): TGTGCCAGCAGCCAAGATTCCACAGGGGAATCCTACAATGAGCAGTTCTTC. Encoded protein: CASSQDSTGESYNEQFF.

The chain links TRBV19 to TRBJ2-5, with 7 bases lining up with TRBD2. Germline V gene data show CDR1 as LNHDA and CDR2 as SQIVND (reference sequence). The CDR3 extends over 15 amino acids. Germline trimming cut 2 bases from V and 2 bases from J; bases unmatched to any gene: 5. The CDR3 DNA sequence: TGTGCCAGTAGTATAAGGGGACTACCTCAAGAGACCCAGTACTTC. Translating gives CASSIRGLPQETQYF.

About this clonotype itself: Relative to the germline gene, one junction end is altered; a read error may explain this. V gene TRBV27 combines with J gene TRBJ2-1; 10 nucleotides agree with TRBD2. Germline values: CDR1 MNHEY, CDR2 SMNVEV (reference sequence). This CDR3 is 15 amino acids long. In nucleotides, the CDR3 is TGTGCCAGCAGTTCACTAGCGGGGTCCTACAATGAGGAGTTCTTC. This codes for CASSSLAGSYNEEFF.

The rearrangement links TRBV27 to TRBJ2-5; TRBD2 is a possible D gene (5 bases). Germline loops: CDR1 MNHEY, CDR2 SMNVEV (reference sequence). There are 11 residues in the CDR3. Trimming left V 8 bases short and J 5 bases short, with 9 bases between. In DNA, the CDR3 is TGTGCCAGCGGTGCGGGCGAGACCCAGTACTTC. It encodes CASGAGETQYF.

This chain joins TRBV5-6 and TRBJ2-7; D is perhaps TRBD1 (6 bases). V lost 0 bases and J lost 3, with 13 bases in between. Per the germline V gene, CDR1 is SGHDT and CDR2 is YYEEEE. The length of the CDR3 is 15 residues. CDR3 sequence (DNA): TGTGCCAGCAGCTTGGCACAGGGTTTTAACTACGAGCAGTACTTC. This gives the protein CASSLAQGFNYEQYF.